This T cell receptor beta chain stems from a study of blood T cell repertoires in COVID-19 (dated by TCRdb to 2020 to 2021). Looking at the study overall: The collaborator samples originated in the United States, Italy and Spain and spanned the acute and convalescent phases of COVID-19. The material from the prospective study consisted of cDNA or gDNA derived from T cells, B-cell-depleted T cells, or PBMCs. Deeply sampled blood TCRbeta repertoires from subjects exposed to, actively infected with, or recovered from COVID-19 were included in the dataset. A freely available public database, intended as a resource for researchers studying the immune response to SARS-CoV-2, is where the repertoires were released. The samples were drawn from two sources: the first 160 participants of the ongoing ImmuneRACE study, and over 950 subjects contributed by 6 global collaborators. Nearly every sample came with metadata listing a de-identified subject ID, COVID-19 status, age in years and sex. Where available, HLA class I and class II types were taken from metadata supplied by the sample provider and were not determined by assay-based typing.

The study at large found these results: Clinical and demographic metadata were provided uncurated, with the amount varying by source and participant.

V sheds 4 bases and J sheds 2 bases, leaving 12 bases between their ends. The CDR3 holds 16 amino acids from the cysteine to the phenylalanine. The DNA shown is the 48-base CDR3, in frame from base 1. CDR1 and CDR2 are drawn from the germline V gene (reference sequence): LNHDA, SQIVND. TCRbeta CDR3 regions were amplified from genomic DNA by means of the immunoSEQ Assay, a bias-controlled multiplex PCR. The source study handled its data this way. Within the assay, amplification of reference gene primers was used to estimate how many nucleated cells each sample contained. To quantify the absolute abundance of each unique TCRbeta CDR3 rearrangement, sequence reads were collapsed and filtered. For each sample, productive Simpson clonality was calculated as the square root of Simpson's diversity index across productive rearrangements. What TCRdb holds here is the immuneACCESS table cut down to in-frame rearrangements. Part of the clones is not present; checked against another copy, under half of the missing clones reflect an unresolved V gene, and the others are unexplained. V and J calls and clone size are copied from that table; D and trimming were computed from the DNA. This sample holds about 310,000 clones; 90% were observed only once. In total, the top ten clones hold around 1% of the sample.

In Seattle, one collaborating source enrolled patients while the infection was active and tracked those patients longitudinally over the course of disease. Each collaborating institution followed its own protocols to collect whole blood in K2EDTA tubes. Collaborator samples were shipped for TCRbeta analysis as frozen whole blood, isolated PBMCs, or DNA extracted from either sample type. On this clone itself: Its specific antigen is unknown. Within one base of it there is no much larger clone, and no base qualities were kept.

This clonotype originated in a woman aged 40-49 years with COVID-19, enrolled during active disease. The source material was peripheral blood. The sequence links TRBV19 to TRBJ1-6; matching of 5 bases hints at TRBD1 as the D gene. The sequenced DNA is TGTGCCAGTAGTAGTCGGACAACTACCTATAATTCACCCCTCCACTTT. Its translation is CASSSRTTTYNSPLHF.